The clone carrying this T cell receptor (beta chain) was seen at least ten times. What it recognizes is unknown. This entry is derived from a study of liver allograft versus peripheral blood T cells. Looking at the study overall: Recipients' peripheral blood served as the comparator for T cell receptor repertoires in transplanted livers.

General observations from the study: There were reportedly differences between T cell receptor repertoires inside liver allografts and those in peripheral blood.

Germline CDR1 SEHNR, CDR2 FQNEAQ (reference sequence). With V trimmed by 1 base and J by 1 base, 5 bases remained unmatched. CDR3 length: 16 amino acids. One entry per CDR3 protein, called by TCRdb with MiXCR from the reads. The sample records about 10,000 distinct CDR3 sequences, about a fifth being singletons. This chain connects TRBV7-9 to TRBJ2-5; 8 bases agree with TRBD2. The clonotype originates from a human patient who had a liver transplant. Some T cells may be the graft donor's. In DNA form, the CDR3 reads TGTGCCAGCAGCTTAGTGGTAACTAGCGGCCAAGAGACCCAGTACTTC. Translation gives CASSLVVTSGQETQYF.